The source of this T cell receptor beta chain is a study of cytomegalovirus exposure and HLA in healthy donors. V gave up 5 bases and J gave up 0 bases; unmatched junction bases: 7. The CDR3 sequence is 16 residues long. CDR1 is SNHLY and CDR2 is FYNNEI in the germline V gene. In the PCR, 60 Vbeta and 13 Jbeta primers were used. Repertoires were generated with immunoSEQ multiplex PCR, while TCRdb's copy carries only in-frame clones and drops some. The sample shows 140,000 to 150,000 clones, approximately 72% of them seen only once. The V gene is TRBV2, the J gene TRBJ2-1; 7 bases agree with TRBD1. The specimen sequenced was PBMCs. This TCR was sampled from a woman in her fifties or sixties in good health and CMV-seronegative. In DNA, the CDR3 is TGTGCCAGCAGTTATGGACAGGTCAGCTCCTACAATGAGCAGTTCTTC. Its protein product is CASSYGQVSSYNEQFF.